These T cell receptor beta chains were read from a single sample in a study of blood T cell repertoires in COVID-19. Assay: immunoSEQ multiplex PCR; the TCRdb copy retains only in-frame clones and omits some. The repertoire holds roughly 200,000 clones, with approximately 90% as singletons. Sequenced: peripheral blood. The receptors were gathered from a woman aged 25-40 years with acute or convalescent COVID-19. Both conserved end residues are part of each CDR3. D genes are given only for firm matches. Expanded clones are given a class, and other clones once, few, many or no size at all.

v_call: TRBV11-2
d_call: TRBD1
clone_size: -
j_call: TRBJ2-1
cdr3_aa: CASSFFRDRDNEQFF
cdr3_nt: TGTGCCAGCAGCTTTTTCCGGGACAGGGACAATGAGCAGTTCTTC

v_call: TRBV6-2/TRBV6-3
d_call: TRBD1
clone_size: -
j_call: TRBJ1-2
cdr3_aa: CASSYGQGAYGYTF
cdr3_nt: TGTGCCAGCAGTTACGGACAGGGGGCCTATGGCTACACCTTC

v_call: TRBV7-2
d_call: -
clone_size: -
j_call: TRBJ1-5
cdr3_aa: CASSLEGQYNQPQHF
cdr3_nt: TGTGCCAGCAGCTTAGAAGGACAGTACAATCAGCCCCAGCATTTT

v_call: TRBV19
d_call: TRBD1
clone_size: -
j_call: TRBJ2-6
cdr3_aa: CASSIRSHRPGQSSGANVLTF
cdr3_nt: TGTGCCAGTAGTATACGATCCCATCGCCCGGGACAGAGCTCTGGGGCCAACGTCCTGACTTTC

v_call: TRBV30
d_call: TRBD2
clone_size: -
j_call: TRBJ2-5
cdr3_aa: CAWSTHGLAGWEKTQYF
cdr3_nt: TGTGCCTGGAGTACCCACGGACTAGCGGGATGGGAGAAGACCCAGTACTTC

v_call: TRBV7-9
d_call: -
clone_size: -
j_call: TRBJ2-5
cdr3_aa: CASGSGSYQETQYF
cdr3_nt: TGTGCCTCGGGATCAGGCTCGTACCAAGAGACCCAGTACTTC

v_call: TRBV27
d_call: TRBD1
clone_size: -
j_call: TRBJ2-1
cdr3_aa: CASSLDRGRHNEQFF
cdr3_nt: TGTGCCAGCAGTTTGGACAGGGGGCGCCACAATGAGCAGTTCTTC

v_call: TRBV5-1
d_call: -
clone_size: few
j_call: TRBJ2-2
cdr3_aa: CASSFREAGELFF
cdr3_nt: TGCGCCAGCAGTTTTCGGGAAGCCGGGGAGCTGTTTTTT

v_call: TRBV9
d_call: TRBD2
clone_size: few
j_call: TRBJ2-1
cdr3_aa: CASSVGSSSGLQFF
cdr3_nt: TGTGCCAGCAGCGTAGGAAGCTCTAGCGGTCTGCAGTTCTTC

v_call: TRBV7-6
d_call: -
clone_size: -
j_call: TRBJ2-7
cdr3_aa: CASRAGVPPYEQYF
cdr3_nt: TGTGCCAGCAGGGCAGGGGTGCCCCCCTACGAGCAGTACTTC

v_call: TRBV21-1
d_call: -
clone_size: -
j_call: TRBJ2-3
cdr3_aa: CASSKAFRDVLFNTDTQYF
cdr3_nt: TGTGCCAGCAGCAAAGCGTTCCGGGATGTACTATTTAACACAGATACGCAGTATTTT

v_call: TRBV6-5
d_call: -
clone_size: once
j_call: TRBJ2-7
cdr3_aa: CASRQTGSSYEQYF
cdr3_nt: TGTGCCAGCAGACAGACAGGCAGCTCCTACGAGCAGTACTTC

v_call: TRBV19
d_call: TRBD1
clone_size: -
j_call: TRBJ1-1
cdr3_aa: CASSTGRDRGYTEAFF
cdr3_nt: TGTGCCAGTAGTACCGGAAGGGACAGGGGTTACACTGAAGCTTTCTTT

v_call: TRBV7-9
d_call: -
clone_size: -
j_call: TRBJ2-7
cdr3_aa: CASSLTSGYEQYF
cdr3_nt: TGTGCCAGCAGCTTAACTAGTGGCTACGAGCAGTACTTC

v_call: TRBV7-2
d_call: -
clone_size: -
j_call: TRBJ1-4
cdr3_aa: CASSLVVGSQNEKLFF
cdr3_nt: TGTGCCAGCAGCTTAGTCGTGGGCAGTCAAAATGAAAAACTGTTTTTT

v_call: TRBV12-3/TRBV12-4
d_call: -
clone_size: few
j_call: TRBJ2-7
cdr3_aa: CASSFGINYEQYF
cdr3_nt: TGTGCCAGCAGTTTCGGTATTAACTACGAGCAGTACTTC

v_call: TRBV9
d_call: TRBD2
clone_size: -
j_call: TRBJ2-2
cdr3_aa: CASSVEAGTGELFF
cdr3_nt: TGTGCCAGCAGCGTAGAAGCGGGGACCGGGGAGCTGTTTTTT

v_call: TRBV6-1
d_call: TRBD1
clone_size: -
j_call: TRBJ1-1
cdr3_aa: CASSVGTGGMGTEAFF
cdr3_nt: TGTGCCAGCAGTGTTGGGACAGGGGGCATGGGCACTGAAGCTTTCTTT

v_call: TRBV28
d_call: TRBD2
clone_size: few
j_call: TRBJ2-3
cdr3_aa: CASRGLVWNTQYF
cdr3_nt: TGTGCCAGCAGGGGACTAGTCTGGAATACGCAGTATTTT

v_call: TRBV27
d_call: -
clone_size: -
j_call: TRBJ2-3
cdr3_aa: CASSPGGTDTQYF
cdr3_nt: TGTGCCAGCAGCCCCGGTGGCACAGATACGCAGTATTTT

v_call: TRBV18
d_call: -
clone_size: few
j_call: TRBJ2-2
cdr3_aa: CASSIARIGELFF
cdr3_nt: TGTGCCAGCTCAATCGCGAGAATCGGGGAGCTGTTTTTT

v_call: TRBV9
d_call: TRBD1
clone_size: -
j_call: TRBJ1-3
cdr3_aa: CASSRGTGGRNTIYF
cdr3_nt: TGTGCCAGCAGCCGAGGGACAGGGGGAAGAAACACCATATATTTT